The 22 T cell receptor beta chains reported below all come from one sample, sequenced in a study of cytomegalovirus exposure and HLA in healthy donors. The PCR employed 60 Vbeta primers together with 13 Jbeta primers. The repertoire was sequenced with immunoSEQ multiplex PCR; TCRdb's copy has only in-frame clones and lacks some. The sample carries roughly 130,000 clones, over 60% recorded once. The sequenced sample consisted of PBMCs. The receptor source for this set is a woman aged 60-75 years in good health and CMV-seronegative.

This chain joins TRBV27 and TRBJ1-1, with TRBD1 as a possible D gene (5 bases). Germline V gives CDR1 MNHEY, CDR2 SMNVEV (reference sequence). V lost 3 bases and J 2 bases, leaving 19 bases between the germline ends. The CDR3 contains 17 residues. As DNA, the CDR3 is TGTGCCAGCAGTTTCTTCCGGGGGGAGGGCTTAAACACTGAAGCTTTCTTT. Translated: CASSFFRGEGLNTEAFF.

The chain uses TRBV19 and TRBJ1-1, with 7 bases aligning to TRBD1. The trim removed 5 bases at V and 8 bases at J, leaving 5 bases unmatched. Germline CDR1 reads LNHDA; CDR2 reads SQIVND (reference sequence). The CDR3 sequence is 12 residues long. The CDR3 bases are TGTGCCAGTAGTCCCATGACAGGGGAAGCTTTCTTT. Protein sequence: CASSPMTGEAFF.

CDR3 DNA: TGTGCCAGCTCGGGCGGACAGGGGGCGTCCTACGAGCAGTACTTC. It specifies CASSGGQGASYEQYF. The chain has TRBV18 and TRBJ2-7; 11 bases are shared with TRBD1. With 6 bases clipped from V and 1 base from J, the junction kept 5 bases outside the gene matches. The germline gives CDR1 KGHSH, CDR2 LQKENI. This CDR3 region has 15 residues. Full variable domain (outside the CDR3, taken from reference TRBV18 and TRBJ2-7): NAGVMQNPRHLVRRRGQEARLRCSPMKGHSHVYWYRQLPEEGLKFMVYLQKENIIDESGMPKERFSAEFPKEGPSILRIQQVVRGDSAAYFCASSGGQGASYEQYFGPGTRLTVT.

The V call is TRBV19, the J call TRBJ1-2; 7 bases map to TRBD1. CDR1 and CDR2 from the germline V gene are LNHDA and SQIVND (reference sequence). The V gene end was trimmed by 5 bases and the J gene end by 4 bases; junction bases not matched to a gene: 4. The length of the CDR3 is 13 residues. CDR3 in DNA: TGTGCCAGTAGTTGGGGACAGTCCTATGGCTACACCTTC. This encodes CASSWGQSYGYTF.

The rearrangement uses TRBV5-8 and TRBJ2-7; 9 positions agree with TRBD1. Germline V gene lookup returns CDR1 SGHTS and CDR2 YDEGEE. The CDR3 has 15 amino acids. After removal of 0 bases from V and 4 bases from J, the junction contained 5 bases not matched to a gene. The CDR3, as DNA: TGTGCCAGCAGCTTGGCCACCGGGACAGGGTACGAGCAGTACTTC. It translates to CASSLATGTGYEQYF. The full variable domain, completed using reference TRBV5-8 and TRBJ2-7, is EAGVTQSPTHLIKTRGQQATLRCSPISGHTSVYWYQQALGLGLQFLLWYDEGEERNRGNFPPRFSGRQFPNYSSELNVNALELEDSALYLCASSLATGTGYEQYFGPGTRLTVT.

The V and J genes are TRBV10-3 and TRBJ2-2; tentatively, D is TRBD1 (5 bases). V was pared by 6 bases and J by 0 bases, with 8 bases between. The CDR3 is made up of 14 amino acids. Germline CDR1 is ENHRY and CDR2 is SYGVKD. DNA for the CDR3: TGTGCCATCAGGACAGACGCGAACACCGGGGAGCTGTTTTTT. This gives the protein CAIRTDANTGELFF.

CDR3 in DNA: TGTGCCAGCAGCGTAGTTAGCGGGGGAACAGATACGCAGTATTTT. Translated, it gives CASSVVSGGTDTQYF. This sequence joins TRBV9 and TRBJ2-3; TRBD2 matches at 9 bases. J gave up 3 bases and V 0 bases, and 2 bases lay outside the gene matches. The CDR3 has 15 amino acids. Germline lookup yields CDR1 SGDLS and CDR2 YYNGEE.

The chain is built from TRBV7-2 and TRBJ2-3; 9 bases agree with TRBD2. Germline V gene data show CDR1 as SGHTA and CDR2 as FQGNSA. With V trimmed by 3 bases and J by 1 base, 2 bases remained unmatched. The CDR3 runs 15 residues. The DNA of the CDR3 is TGTGCCAGCAGCTTGTCTAGCGGGGGCACAGATACGCAGTATTTT. This translates into CASSLSSGGTDTQYF.

This clone was seen a handful of times. The chain recombines TRBV29-1 with TRBJ2-1, with 9 bases matching TRBD2. This CDR3 comprises 16 residues. The junction had 13 bases not matched to a gene; V was cut back by 6 bases and J by 4 bases. In germline, CDR1 is SQVTM, CDR2 ANQGSEA. The CDR3 here is CSVGGLAGVGYNEQFF. The CDR3, as DNA: TGCAGCGTGGGGGGCTTAGCGGGAGTTGGTTACAATGAGCAGTTCTTC.

The gene calls are TRBV19 and TRBJ1-2; D may be TRBD1 (6 bases). The CDR3 contains 14 residues. V was trimmed by 3 bases and J by 3 bases, leaving 11 bases between them. Germline CDR1 LNHDA, CDR2 SQIVND (reference sequence). The CDR3 reads CASSISPGDYGYTF. Here the CDR3 DNA reads TGTGCCAGTAGTATCTCACCAGGGGACTATGGCTACACCTTC.

V gene TRBV9 combines with J gene TRBJ2-7; TRBD1 agrees at 7 bases. In germline, CDR1 is SGDLS, CDR2 YYNGEE. With V trimmed by 4 bases and J by 5 bases, 9 bases remained unmatched. The CDR3 has 14 amino acids. The CDR3 loop reads CASSPRQGPDEQYF. Here the CDR3 DNA reads TGTGCCAGCAGCCCGCGACAGGGTCCGGACGAGCAGTACTTC.

This clone came up a few times. V is TRBV29-1 and J is TRBJ2-7, with 9 positions matching TRBD1. V dropped 7 bases and J dropped 6; count of bases not matched to a gene: 7. This CDR3 is built from 12 residues. Germline CDR1 reads SQVTM; CDR2 reads ANQGSEA. The CDR3: CSGFTGGGEQYF. CDR3 DNA: TGCAGCGGGTTCACAGGGGGCGGCGAGCAGTACTTC.

The chain couples TRBV7-9 to TRBJ2-7, with a tentative D call TRBD2 (6 bases). Trimming took 5 bases from V and 7 from J, leaving 15 bases between them. Germline V CDR1 and CDR2: SEHNR, FQNEAQ (reference sequence). The CDR3 loop spans 13 amino acids. In DNA, the CDR3 is TGTGCCAGCAGCCCCCTGGCAGGAGGGGAGCAGTACTTC. As protein: CASSPLAGGEQYF.

This clone was observed a single time. The gene calls are TRBV28 and TRBJ2-7, with TRBD1 as a possible D gene (5 bases). V shed 5 bases and J shed 4 bases, with 15 bases lying between them. Germline V gives CDR1 MDHEN, CDR2 SYDVKM. The CDR3 is made up of 14 amino acids. The chain's CDR3 is CASSPQGLVYEQYF. CDR3 bases: TGTGCCAGCAGTCCCCAGGGTTTGGTTTACGAGCAGTACTTC.

The chain couples TRBV7-2 to TRBJ1-2; D is possibly TRBD1 (5 bases). The germline gives CDR1 SGHTA, CDR2 FQGNSA. This CDR3 spans 12 amino acids. With 1 base removed from V and 7 bases from J, the gap between germline ends came to 7 bases. CDR3 region: CASSLVGVGYTF. DNA of the CDR3: TGTGCCAGCAGCTTAGTAGGGGTTGGCTACACCTTC.

The chain is built from TRBV2 and TRBJ2-3, with 14 bases fitting TRBD2. The V gene's germline CDR1 is SNHLY and CDR2 FYNNEI. The junction had 5 bases not matched to a gene; V was cut back by 5 bases and J by 7 bases. The CDR3 has 15 amino acids. CDR3 loop: CASSPGTSGSNTQYF. CDR3 DNA sequence: TGTGCCAGCAGTCCCGGGACTAGCGGGAGTAATACGCAGTATTTT.

This clone turned up a few times. V is TRBV6-5 and J is TRBJ1-2; perhaps TRBD1 as D (5 bases). The CDR3 consists of 13 residues. Trimming took off 2 bases at V and 3 bases at J, with 7 bases between the two ends. The V gene's germline CDR1 is MNHEY and CDR2 SVGAGI. CDR3 DNA sequence: TGTGCCAGCAGTTACGTACAGGACTATGGCTACACCTTC. Translating it yields CASSYVQDYGYTF.

This chain joins TRBV14 and TRBJ1-2, with no clear D. V lost 0 bases and J 8 bases, leaving 7 bases between the germline ends. This CDR3 is built from 12 residues. Germline V gene lookup returns CDR1 SGHDN and CDR2 FVKESK. The CDR3 DNA reads TGTGCCAGCAGCCAAGATGTCTACGGCTACACCTTC. Translation gives CASSQDVYGYTF. The whole variable domain, remainder taken from reference TRBV14 and TRBJ1-2, is EAGVTQFPSHSVIEKGQTVTLRCDPISGHDNLYWYRRVMGKEIKFLLHFVKESKQDESGMPNNRFLAERTGGTYSTLKVQPAELEDSGVYFCASSQDVYGYTFGSGTRLTVV.

This chain uses TRBV28 with TRBJ2-5; TRBD2 agrees at 7 bases. Germline loops: CDR1 MDHEN, CDR2 SYDVKM. The V and J ends lost 8 bases and 4 bases, in that order; junction bases with no gene match: 10. The CDR3 length is 14 residues. The CDR3 sequence is CASGSWDYGETQYF. In DNA, the CDR3 is TGTGCCAGCGGCTCATGGGACTACGGAGAGACCCAGTACTTC. Together with reference TRBV28 and TRBJ2-5, the CDR3 gives the full variable domain: DVKVTQSSRYLVKRTGEKVFLECVQDMDHENMFWYRQDPGLGLRLIYFSYDVKMKEKGDIPEGYSVSREKKERFSLILESASTNQTSMYLCASGSWDYGETQYFGPGTRLLVL.

There are a few counts of this clone. The chain employs TRBV9 and TRBJ1-3; D ambiguous. Looked up from germline, CDR1 is SGDLS and CDR2 is YYNGEE. Deletions cut 4 bases from V and 0 bases from J, with 14 bases between. The CDR3 extends over 16 amino acids. CDR3 in amino acids: CASSPLDLSSGNTIYF. CDR3 DNA sequence: TGTGCCAGCAGCCCGTTGGACTTATCCTCTGGAAACACCATATATTTT.

The chain employs TRBV18 and TRBJ2-5; TRBD1 might be the D (5 bases). The germline V and J ends were trimmed by 1 base and 4 bases, with 7 bases remaining between them. Germline loops: CDR1 KGHSH, CDR2 LQKENI. The CDR3 has 13 residues. The CDR3, as DNA: TGTGCCAGCTCACCACTAAGGGGAGAGACCCAGTACTTC. Its translation is CASSPLRGETQYF.

The rearrangement uses TRBV7-2 and TRBJ1-1, with 8 bases aligning to TRBD1. J gave up 7 bases and V 0 bases, and 10 bases lay outside the gene matches. This CDR3 is 16 amino acids long. The germline V gene has CDR1 SGHTA and CDR2 FQGNSA. This chain's CDR3 is CASSLAQGQVRGEAFF. The CDR3 DNA sequence: TGTGCCAGCAGCTTAGCACAGGGACAGGTGAGAGGTGAAGCTTTCTTT.